This T cell receptor (beta chain) was captured in a study of control samples from healthy donors and cancer patients. Sequencing used immunoSEQ multiplex PCR; TCRdb keeps in-frame clones, though not all of them. The sample records around 94,000 clones, just over 90% being singletons. V dropped 7 bases and J dropped 0; count of bases not matched to a gene: 6. Germline-derived CDR1 and CDR2 are MNHEY and SMNVEV (reference sequence). The CDR3 spans 15 residues. The source material was blood. The chain joins TRBV27 to TRBJ2-1; TRBD2 matches at 7 bases. This TCR derives from a woman aged 25 to 45 in good health. CDR3 sequence: CASNFGGTSYNEQFF. The CDR3 coding sequence is TGTGCCAGCAACTTCGGGGGGACCTCCTACAATGAGCAGTTCTTC.